The TCR beta chain under discussion was sequenced for a study of blood T cell repertoires in COVID-19. Study background: The United States, Italy and Spain were the sources of the acute and convalescent COVID-19 samples. Sample material is recorded as cDNA or gDNA derived from T cells, B-cell-depleted T cells, or PBMCs.

Source study methods: Using reference gene primer amplification, nucleated cell counts were estimated. Some clones are missing from TCRdb's copy, which holds only in-frame ones; the method was immunoSEQ multiplex PCR. That table is the source of V, J and clone size, and D and trimming were worked out from the DNA. The sample comprises about 190,000 clones, 65% to 85% of which are singletons, and about 4.8% rests with the top ten. This clone has only one observation. The CDR3 runs 17 residues. J lost 4 bases, V lost 6 bases, and 17 bases had no gene match. The germline V gene has CDR1 LNHDA and CDR2 SQIVND (reference sequence).

The sequencing input was peripheral blood. The receptor was isolated from a woman younger than 45 with acute or convalescent COVID-19. The chain is built from TRBV19 and TRBJ2-5, with TRBD2 matching over 7 bases. The CDR3 protein is CASRPTGGSPKTETQYF. As DNA, the CDR3 is TGTGCCAGTAGACCTACGGGCGGGAGTCCTAAAACAGAGACCCAGTACTTC. The full variable domain, with the rest looked up from reference TRBV19 and TRBJ2-5, is DGGITQSPKYLFRKEGQNVTLSCEQNLNHDAMYWYRQDPGQGLRLIYYSQIVNDFQKGDIAEGYSVSREKKESFPLTVTSAQKNPTAFYLCASRPTGGSPKTETQYFGPGTRLLVL.